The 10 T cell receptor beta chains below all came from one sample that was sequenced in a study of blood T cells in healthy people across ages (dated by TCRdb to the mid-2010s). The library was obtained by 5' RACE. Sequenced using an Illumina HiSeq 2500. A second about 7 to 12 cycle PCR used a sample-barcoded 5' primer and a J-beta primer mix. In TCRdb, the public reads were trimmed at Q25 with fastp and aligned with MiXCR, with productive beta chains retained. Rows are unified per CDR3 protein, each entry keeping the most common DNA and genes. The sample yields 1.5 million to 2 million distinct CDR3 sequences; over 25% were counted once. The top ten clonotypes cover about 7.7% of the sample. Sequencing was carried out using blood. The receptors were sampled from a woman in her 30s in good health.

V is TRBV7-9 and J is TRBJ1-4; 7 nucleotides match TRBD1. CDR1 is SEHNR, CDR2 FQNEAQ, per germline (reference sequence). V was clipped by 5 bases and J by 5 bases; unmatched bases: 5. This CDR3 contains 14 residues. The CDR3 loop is CASSAGGLNEKLFF. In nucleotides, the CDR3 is TGTGCCAGCAGCGCAGGGGGTCTAAATGAAAAACTGTTTTTT.

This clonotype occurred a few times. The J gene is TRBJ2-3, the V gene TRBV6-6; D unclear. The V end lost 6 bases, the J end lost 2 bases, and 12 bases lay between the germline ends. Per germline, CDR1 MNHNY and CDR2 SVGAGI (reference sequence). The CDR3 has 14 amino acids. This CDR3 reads CASRRAQPTDTQYF. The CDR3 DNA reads TGTGCCAGCAGGAGAGCCCAGCCCACAGATACGCAGTATTTT.

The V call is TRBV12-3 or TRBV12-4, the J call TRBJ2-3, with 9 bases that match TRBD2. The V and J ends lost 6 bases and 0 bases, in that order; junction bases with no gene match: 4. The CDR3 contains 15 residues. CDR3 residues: CASRSGGTSTDTQYF. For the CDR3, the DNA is TGTGCCAGCAGGAGCGGGGGGACTAGCACAGATACGCAGTATTTT.

The CDR3 DNA reads TGTGCCAGCAGTTTCCGGGACAGGGGATCAACTGAAGCTTTCTTT. This encodes CASSFRDRGSTEAFF. J is TRBJ1-1 and V is TRBV12-3 or TRBV12-4, with 10 bases aligning to TRBD1. Trimming cost V 3 bases and J 5 bases; bases outside gene matches: 6. This CDR3 has 15 amino acids.

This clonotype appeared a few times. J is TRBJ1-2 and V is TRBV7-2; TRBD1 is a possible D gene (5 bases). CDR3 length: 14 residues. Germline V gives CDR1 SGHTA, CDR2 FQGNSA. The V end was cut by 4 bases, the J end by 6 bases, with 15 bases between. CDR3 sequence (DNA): TGTGCCAGCAGCTCCATCCCGGGGCGCGATGGCTACACCTTC. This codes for CASSSIPGRDGYTF.

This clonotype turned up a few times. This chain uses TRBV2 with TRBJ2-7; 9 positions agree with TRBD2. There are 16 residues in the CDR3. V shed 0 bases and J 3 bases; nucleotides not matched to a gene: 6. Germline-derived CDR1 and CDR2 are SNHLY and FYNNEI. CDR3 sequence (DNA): TGTGCCAGCAGTGAAGCAGTAGTAGCGGGAGTCTACGAGCAGTACTTC. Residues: CASSEAVVAGVYEQYF. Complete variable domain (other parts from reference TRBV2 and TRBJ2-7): EPEVTQTPSHQVTQMGQEVILRCVPISNHLYFYWYRQILGQKVEFLVSFYNNEISEKSEIFDDQFSVERPDGSNFTLKIRSTKLEDSAMYFCASSEAVVAGVYEQYFGPGTRLTVT.

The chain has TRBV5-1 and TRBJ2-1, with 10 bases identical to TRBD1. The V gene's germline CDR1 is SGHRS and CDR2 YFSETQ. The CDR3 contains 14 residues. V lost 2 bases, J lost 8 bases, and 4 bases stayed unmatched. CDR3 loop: CASSFPGQGHEQFF. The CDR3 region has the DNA TGCGCCAGCAGCTTTCCGGGACAGGGGCATGAGCAGTTCTTC. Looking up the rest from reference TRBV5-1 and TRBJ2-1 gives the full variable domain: KAGVTQTPRYLIKTRGQQVTLSCSPISGHRSVSWYQQTPGQGLQFLFEYFSETQRNKGNFPGRFSGRQFSNSRSEMNVSTLELGDSALYLCASSFPGQGHEQFFGPGTRLTVL.

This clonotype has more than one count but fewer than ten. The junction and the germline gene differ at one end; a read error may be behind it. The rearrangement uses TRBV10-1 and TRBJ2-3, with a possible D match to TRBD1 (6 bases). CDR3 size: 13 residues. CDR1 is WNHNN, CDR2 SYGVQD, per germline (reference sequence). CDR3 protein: CAGPGQPEDAQYF. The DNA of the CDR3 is TGCGCCGGACCTGGACAGCCCGAAGATGCGCAGTATTTT.

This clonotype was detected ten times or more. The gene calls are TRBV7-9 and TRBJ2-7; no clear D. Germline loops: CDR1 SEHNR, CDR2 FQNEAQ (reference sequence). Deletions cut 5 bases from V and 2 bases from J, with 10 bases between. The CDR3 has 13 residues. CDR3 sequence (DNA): TGTGCCAGCAGCCCTCCCGGTACCTACGAGCAGTACTTC. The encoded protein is CASSPPGTYEQYF.

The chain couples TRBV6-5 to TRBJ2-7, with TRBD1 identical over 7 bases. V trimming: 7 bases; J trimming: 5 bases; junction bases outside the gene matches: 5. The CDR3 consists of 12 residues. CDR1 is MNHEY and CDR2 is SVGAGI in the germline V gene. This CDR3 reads CASTPDRDEQYF. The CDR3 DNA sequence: TGTGCCAGCACCCCTGACAGGGACGAGCAGTACTTC.